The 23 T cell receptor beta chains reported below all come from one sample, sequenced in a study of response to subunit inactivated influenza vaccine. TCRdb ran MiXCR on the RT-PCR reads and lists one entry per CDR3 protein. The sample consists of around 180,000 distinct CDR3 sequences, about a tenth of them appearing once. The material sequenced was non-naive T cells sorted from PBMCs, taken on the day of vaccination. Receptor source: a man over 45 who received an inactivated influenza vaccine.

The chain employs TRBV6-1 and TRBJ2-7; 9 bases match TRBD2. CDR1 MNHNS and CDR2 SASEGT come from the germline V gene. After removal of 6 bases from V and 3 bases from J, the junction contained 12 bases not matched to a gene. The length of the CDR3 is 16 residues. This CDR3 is CASSPSGAGGRYEQYF. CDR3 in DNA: TGTGCCAGCAGCCCCTCTGGGGCGGGGGGGCGCTACGAGCAGTACTTC.

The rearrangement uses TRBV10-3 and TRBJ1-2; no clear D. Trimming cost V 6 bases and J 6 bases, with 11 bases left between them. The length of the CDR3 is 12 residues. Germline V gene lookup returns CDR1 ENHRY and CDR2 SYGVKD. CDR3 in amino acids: CAIRGLGNGYTF. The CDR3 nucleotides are TGTGCCATCAGGGGTTTGGGGAATGGCTACACCTTC.

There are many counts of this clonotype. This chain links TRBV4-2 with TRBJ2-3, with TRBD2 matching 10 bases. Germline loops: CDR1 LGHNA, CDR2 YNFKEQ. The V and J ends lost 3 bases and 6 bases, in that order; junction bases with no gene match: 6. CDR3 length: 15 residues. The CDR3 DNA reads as TGTGCCAGCAGCCACAGCGGGGGGGCCTTGGATACGCAGTATTTT. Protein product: CASSHSGGALDTQYF.

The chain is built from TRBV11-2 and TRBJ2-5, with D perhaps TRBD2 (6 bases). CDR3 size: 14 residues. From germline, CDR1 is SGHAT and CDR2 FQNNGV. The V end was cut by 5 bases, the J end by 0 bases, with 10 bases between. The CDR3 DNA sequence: TGTGCCAGCAGCCCGGGACTGAACCAAGAGACCCAGTACTTC. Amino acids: CASSPGLNQETQYF.

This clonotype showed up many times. The CDR3 protein is CSARPPKTPGYEQYF. The CDR3 DNA reads TGCAGTGCTAGACCCCCGAAGACGCCAGGGTACGAGCAGTACTTC. The rearrangement links TRBV20-1 to TRBJ2-7; D is possibly TRBD1 (5 bases). CDR1 DFQATT and CDR2 SNEGSKA come from the germline V gene (reference sequence). This CDR3 has 15 residues. Trimming cost V 2 bases and J 4 bases, with 18 bases left between them.

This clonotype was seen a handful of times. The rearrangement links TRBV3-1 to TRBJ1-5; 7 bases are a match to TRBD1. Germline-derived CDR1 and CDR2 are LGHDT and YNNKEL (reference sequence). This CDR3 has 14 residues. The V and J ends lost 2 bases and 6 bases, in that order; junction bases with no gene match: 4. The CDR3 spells CASSQTTGAQPQHF. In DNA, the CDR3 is TGTGCCAGCAGCCAAACCACAGGGGCTCAGCCCCAGCATTTT. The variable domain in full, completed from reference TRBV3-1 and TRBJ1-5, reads DTAVSQTPKYLVTQMGNDKSIKCEQNLGHDTMYWYKQDSKKFLKIMFSYNNKELIINETVPNRFSPKSPDKAHLNLHINSLELGDSAVYFCASSQTTGAQPQHFGDGTRLSIL.

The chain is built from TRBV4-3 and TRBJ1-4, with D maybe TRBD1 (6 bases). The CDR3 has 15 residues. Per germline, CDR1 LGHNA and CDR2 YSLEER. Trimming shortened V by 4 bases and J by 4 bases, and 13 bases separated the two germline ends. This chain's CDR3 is CASSPQSGHNEKLFF. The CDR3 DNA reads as TGCGCCAGCAGCCCTCAGTCGGGACATAATGAAAAACTGTTTTTT.

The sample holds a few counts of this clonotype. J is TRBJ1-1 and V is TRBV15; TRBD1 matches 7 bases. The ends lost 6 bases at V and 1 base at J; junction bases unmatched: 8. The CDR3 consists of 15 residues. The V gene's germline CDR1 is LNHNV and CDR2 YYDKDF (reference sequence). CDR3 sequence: CATRLGEGANTEAFF. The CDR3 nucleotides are TGTGCCACCAGGTTGGGGGAGGGGGCGAACACTGAAGCTTTCTTT.

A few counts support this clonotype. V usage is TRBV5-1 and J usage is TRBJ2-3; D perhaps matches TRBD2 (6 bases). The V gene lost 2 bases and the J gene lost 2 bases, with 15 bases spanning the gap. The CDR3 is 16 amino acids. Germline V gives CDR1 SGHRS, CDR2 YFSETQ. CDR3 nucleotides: TGCGCCAGCAGCTTTGGGCTAGCGACCTACACAGATACGCAGTATTTT. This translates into CASSFGLATYTDTQYF.

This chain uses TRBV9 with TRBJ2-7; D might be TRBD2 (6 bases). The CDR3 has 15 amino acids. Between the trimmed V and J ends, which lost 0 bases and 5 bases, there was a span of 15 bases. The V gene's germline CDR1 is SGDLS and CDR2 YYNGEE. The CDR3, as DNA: TGTGCCAGCAGCGTAGGTGCTAGCGAGACTCACGAGCAGTACTTC. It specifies CASSVGASETHEQYF.

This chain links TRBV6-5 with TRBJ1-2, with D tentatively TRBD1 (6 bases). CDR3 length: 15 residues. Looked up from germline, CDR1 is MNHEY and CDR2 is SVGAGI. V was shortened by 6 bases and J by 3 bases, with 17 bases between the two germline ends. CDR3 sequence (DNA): TGTGCCAGCAGCTATACCTCACAGGGTGACTATGGCTACACCTTC. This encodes CASSYTSQGDYGYTF.

The CDR3: CASSWETGTDYGYTF. As DNA, the CDR3 is TGCGCCAGCAGCTGGGAGACAGGGACGGACTATGGCTACACCTTC. The chain carries TRBV5-1 and TRBJ1-2; 7 bases map to TRBD1. The germline CDR1 and CDR2 sequences are SGHRS and YFSETQ. This CDR3 has 15 amino acids. V lost 3 bases, J lost 3 bases, and 8 bases stayed unmatched.

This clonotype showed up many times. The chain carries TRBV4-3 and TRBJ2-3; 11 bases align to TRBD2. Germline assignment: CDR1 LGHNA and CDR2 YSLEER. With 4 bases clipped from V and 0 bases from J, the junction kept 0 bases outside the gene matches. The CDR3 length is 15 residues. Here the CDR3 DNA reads TGCGCCAGCAGCCGGACTAGCGGGAGCACAGATACGCAGTATTTT. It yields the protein CASSRTSGSTDTQYF.

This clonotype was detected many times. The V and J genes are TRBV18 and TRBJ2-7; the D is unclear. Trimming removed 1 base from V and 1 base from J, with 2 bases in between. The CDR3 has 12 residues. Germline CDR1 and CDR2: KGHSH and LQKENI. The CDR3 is CASSPQSYEQYF. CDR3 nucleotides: TGTGCCAGCTCACCACAGTCCTACGAGCAGTACTTC.

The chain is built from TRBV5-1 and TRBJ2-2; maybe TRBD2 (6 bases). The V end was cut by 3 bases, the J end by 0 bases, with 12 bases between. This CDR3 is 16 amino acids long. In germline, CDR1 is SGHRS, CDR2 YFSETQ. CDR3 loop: CASSYPGGTNTGELFF. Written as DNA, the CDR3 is TGCGCCAGCAGCTACCCCGGAGGGACGAACACCGGGGAGCTGTTTTTT.

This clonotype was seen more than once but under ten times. The CDR3 sequence is CASRAGTINNEQFF. The CDR3 DNA is TGTGCCAGCAGGGCCGGGACAATTAACAATGAGCAGTTCTTC. The rearrangement uses TRBV11-2 and TRBJ2-1, with a weak D call TRBD1 (6 bases). Trimming shortened V by 6 bases and J by 5 bases, and 14 bases separated the two germline ends. In germline, CDR1 is SGHAT, CDR2 FQNNGV. This CDR3 has 14 amino acids. Full variable domain (remainder filled in from reference TRBV11-2 and TRBJ2-1): EAGVAQSPRYKIIEKRQSVAFWCNPISGHATLYWYQQILGQGPKLLIQFQNNGVVDDSQLPKDRFSAERLKGVDSTLKIQPAKLEDSAVYLCASRAGTINNEQFFGPGTRLTVL.

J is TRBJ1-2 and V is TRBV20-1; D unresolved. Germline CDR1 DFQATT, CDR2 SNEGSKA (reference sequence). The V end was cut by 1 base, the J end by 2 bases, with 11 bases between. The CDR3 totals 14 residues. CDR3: CSARVGSVNYGYTF. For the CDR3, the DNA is TGCAGTGCTAGAGTAGGCAGCGTAAACTATGGCTACACCTTC.

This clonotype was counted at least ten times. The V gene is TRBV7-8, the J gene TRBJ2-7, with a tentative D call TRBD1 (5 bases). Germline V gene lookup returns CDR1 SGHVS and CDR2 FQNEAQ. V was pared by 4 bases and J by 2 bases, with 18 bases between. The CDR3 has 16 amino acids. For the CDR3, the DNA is TGTGCCAGCAGCTCGGTTGGGGCCCGGGTCACCTACGAGCAGTACTTC. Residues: CASSSVGARVTYEQYF. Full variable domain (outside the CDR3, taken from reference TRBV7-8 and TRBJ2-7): GAGVSQSPRYKVAKRGQDVALRCDPISGHVSLFWYQQALGQGPEFLTYFQNEAQLDKSGLPSDRFFAERPEGSVSTLKIQRTQQEDSAVYLCASSSVGARVTYEQYFGPGTRLTVT.

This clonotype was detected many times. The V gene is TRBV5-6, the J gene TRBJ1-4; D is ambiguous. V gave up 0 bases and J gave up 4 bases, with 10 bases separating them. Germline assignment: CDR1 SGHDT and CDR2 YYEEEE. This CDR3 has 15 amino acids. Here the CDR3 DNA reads TGTGCCAGCAGCTTGGGGGCAGTATATAATGAAAAACTGTTTTTT. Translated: CASSLGAVYNEKLFF.

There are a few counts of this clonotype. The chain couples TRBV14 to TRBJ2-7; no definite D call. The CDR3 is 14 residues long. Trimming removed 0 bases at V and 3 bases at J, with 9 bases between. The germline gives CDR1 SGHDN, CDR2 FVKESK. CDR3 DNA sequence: TGTGCCAGCAGCCAAGATCTTAATCGCTACGAGCAGTACTTC. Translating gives CASSQDLNRYEQYF.

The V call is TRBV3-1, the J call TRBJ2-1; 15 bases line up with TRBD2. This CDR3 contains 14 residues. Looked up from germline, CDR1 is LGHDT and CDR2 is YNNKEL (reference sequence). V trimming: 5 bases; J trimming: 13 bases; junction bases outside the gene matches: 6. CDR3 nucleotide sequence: TGTGCCAGCAGCGGTGGACTAGCGGGGGGGATTCAGTTCTTC. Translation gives CASSGGLAGGIQFF.

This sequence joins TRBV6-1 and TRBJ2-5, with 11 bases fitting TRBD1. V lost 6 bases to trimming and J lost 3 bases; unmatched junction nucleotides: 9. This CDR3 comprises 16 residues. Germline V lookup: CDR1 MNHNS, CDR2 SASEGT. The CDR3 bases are TGTGCCAGCAGCCAGACCGGGACAGGGGGGAAAGAGACCCAGTACTTC. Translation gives CASSQTGTGGKETQYF.

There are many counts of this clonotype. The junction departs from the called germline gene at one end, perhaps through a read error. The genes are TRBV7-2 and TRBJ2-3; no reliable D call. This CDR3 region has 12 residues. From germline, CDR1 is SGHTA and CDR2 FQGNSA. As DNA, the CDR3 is TGTGCCAGCAGCGTAGCCCTTTATACGCAGTATTTT. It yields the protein CASSVALYTQYF.